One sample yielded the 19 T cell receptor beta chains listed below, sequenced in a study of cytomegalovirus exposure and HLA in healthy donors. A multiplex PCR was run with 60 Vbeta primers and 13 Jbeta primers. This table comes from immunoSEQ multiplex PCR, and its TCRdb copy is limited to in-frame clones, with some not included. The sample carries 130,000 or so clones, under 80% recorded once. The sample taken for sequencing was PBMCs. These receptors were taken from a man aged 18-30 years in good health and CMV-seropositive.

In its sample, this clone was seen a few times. The CDR3 loop is CASSTGGRGGPQHF. The CDR3 DNA reads TGTGCCAGCAGTACTGGGGGCCGGGGGGGCCCCCAGCATTTT. This chain links TRBV27 with TRBJ1-5; tentative D call: TRBD1 (6 bases). CDR3 size: 14 residues. Trimming removed 5 bases at V and 10 bases at J, with 18 bases between. Looked up from germline, CDR1 is MNHEY and CDR2 is SMNVEV (reference sequence).

The CDR3 DNA follows: TGTGCCAGTAGCACAGGCTTTAGCAATCAGCCCCAGCATTTT. This sequence encodes CASSTGFSNQPQHF. The chain couples TRBV19 to TRBJ1-5, with a weak D call TRBD1 (5 bases). The CDR3 length is 14 residues. The germline CDR1 and CDR2 sequences are LNHDA and SQIVND (reference sequence). V dropped 6 bases and J dropped 0 bases, with 9 bases sitting between them. The full variable domain, with the rest looked up from reference TRBV19 and TRBJ1-5, is DGGITQSPKYLFRKEGQNVTLSCEQNLNHDAMYWYRQDPGQGLRLIYYSQIVNDFQKGDIAEGYSVSREKKESFPLTVTSAQKNPTAFYLCASSTGFSNQPQHFGDGTRLSIL.

The CDR3, as DNA: TGTGCCAGCAGCTCCCTGACAGGGGACACTGAAGCTTTCTTT. It is translated as CASSSLTGDTEAFF. V is TRBV5-4 and J is TRBJ1-1; 8 bases are a match to TRBD1. After removal of 3 bases from V and 3 bases from J, the junction contained 4 bases not matched to a gene. CDR3 length: 14 amino acids. Germline loops: CDR1 SGHNT, CDR2 YYREEE (reference sequence).

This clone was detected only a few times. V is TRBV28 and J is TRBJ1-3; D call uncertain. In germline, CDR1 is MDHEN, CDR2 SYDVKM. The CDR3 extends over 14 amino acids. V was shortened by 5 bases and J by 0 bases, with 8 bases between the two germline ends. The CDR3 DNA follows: TGTGCCAGCAGTGTATCGGGCTCTGGAAACACCATATATTTT. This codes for CASSVSGSGNTIYF.

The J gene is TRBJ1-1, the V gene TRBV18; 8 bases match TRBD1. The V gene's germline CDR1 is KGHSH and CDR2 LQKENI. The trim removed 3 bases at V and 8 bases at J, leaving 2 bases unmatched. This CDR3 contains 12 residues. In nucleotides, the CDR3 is TGTGCCAGCTCACCCAGGACAGGGGAAGCTTTCTTT. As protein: CASSPRTGEAFF.

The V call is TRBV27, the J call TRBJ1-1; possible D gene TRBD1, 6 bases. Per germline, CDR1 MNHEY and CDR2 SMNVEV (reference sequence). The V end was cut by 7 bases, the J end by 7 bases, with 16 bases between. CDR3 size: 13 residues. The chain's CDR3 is CASNFQGNDEAFF. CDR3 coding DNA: TGTGCCAGCAATTTTCAGGGGAACGATGAAGCTTTCTTT.

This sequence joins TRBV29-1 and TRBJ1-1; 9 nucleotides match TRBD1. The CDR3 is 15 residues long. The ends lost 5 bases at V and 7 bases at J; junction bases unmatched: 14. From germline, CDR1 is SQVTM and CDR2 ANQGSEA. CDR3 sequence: CSVTTGTGRVGEAFF. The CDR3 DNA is TGCAGCGTTACAACCGGGACAGGGAGGGTTGGTGAAGCTTTCTTT.

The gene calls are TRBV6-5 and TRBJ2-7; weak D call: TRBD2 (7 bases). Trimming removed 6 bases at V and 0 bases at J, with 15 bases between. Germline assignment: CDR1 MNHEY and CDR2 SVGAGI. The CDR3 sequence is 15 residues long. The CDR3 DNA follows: TGTGCCAGCAGACTGGGGGGGGCCCTCTCCTACGAGCAGTACTTC. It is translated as CASRLGGALSYEQYF.

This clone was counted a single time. CDR3 in amino acids: CASSQTYNEQFF. In DNA, the CDR3 is TGTGCCAGCAGTCAAACTTACAATGAGCAGTTCTTC. The chain carries TRBV27 and TRBJ2-1; D unclear. V was clipped by 5 bases and J by 4 bases, with 6 bases between them. The CDR3 runs 12 residues. CDR1 is MNHEY and CDR2 is SMNVEV in the germline V gene (reference sequence).

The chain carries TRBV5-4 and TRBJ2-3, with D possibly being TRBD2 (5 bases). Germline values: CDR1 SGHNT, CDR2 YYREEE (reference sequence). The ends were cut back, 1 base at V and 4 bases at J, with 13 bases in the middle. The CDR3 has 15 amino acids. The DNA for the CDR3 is TGTGCCAGCAGCTTGAGGTTAGCGATGGCAGATACGCAGTATTTT. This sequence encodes CASSLRLAMADTQYF.

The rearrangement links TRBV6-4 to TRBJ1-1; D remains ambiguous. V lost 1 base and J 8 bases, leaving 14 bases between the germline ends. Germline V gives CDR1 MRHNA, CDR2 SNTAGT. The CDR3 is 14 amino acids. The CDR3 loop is CASSDWEGGGEAFF. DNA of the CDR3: TGTGCCAGCAGTGACTGGGAAGGTGGAGGGGAAGCTTTCTTT.

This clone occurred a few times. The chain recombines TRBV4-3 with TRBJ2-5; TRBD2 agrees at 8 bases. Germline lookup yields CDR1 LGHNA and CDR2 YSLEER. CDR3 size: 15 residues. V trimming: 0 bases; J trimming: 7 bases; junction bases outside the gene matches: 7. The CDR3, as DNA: TGCGCCAGCAGCCAAGAGGATCGGACTAGCAGGACCCAGTACTTC. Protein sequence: CASSQEDRTSRTQYF.

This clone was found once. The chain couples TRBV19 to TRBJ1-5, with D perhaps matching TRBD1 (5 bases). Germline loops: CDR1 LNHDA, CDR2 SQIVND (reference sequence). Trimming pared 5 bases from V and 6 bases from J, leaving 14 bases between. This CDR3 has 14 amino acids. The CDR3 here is CASSPRGVTQPQHF. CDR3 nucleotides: TGTGCCAGTAGTCCCCGGGGGGTCACTCAGCCCCAGCATTTT.

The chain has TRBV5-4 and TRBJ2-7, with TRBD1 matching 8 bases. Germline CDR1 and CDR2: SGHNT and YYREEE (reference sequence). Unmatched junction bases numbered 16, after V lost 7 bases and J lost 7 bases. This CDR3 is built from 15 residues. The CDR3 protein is CASSHNRDRTGEQYF. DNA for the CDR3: TGTGCCAGCTCTCACAACCGGGACAGGACGGGAGAGCAGTACTTC.

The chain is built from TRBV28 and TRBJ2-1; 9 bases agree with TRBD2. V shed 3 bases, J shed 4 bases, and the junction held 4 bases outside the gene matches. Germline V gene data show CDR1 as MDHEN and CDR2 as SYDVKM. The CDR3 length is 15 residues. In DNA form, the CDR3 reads TGTGCCAGCAGTTTTGCGGGAGGGTCTTACAATGAGCAGTTCTTC. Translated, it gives CASSFAGGSYNEQFF.

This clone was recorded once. The CDR3, as DNA: TGTGCCAGCAGCCAAGACGTGAGGACAGACTATGGCTACACCTTC. It yields the protein CASSQDVRTDYGYTF. The chain carries TRBV14 and TRBJ1-2; D perhaps matches TRBD1 (6 bases). The CDR3 covers 15 residues. Germline CDR1 and CDR2: SGHDN and FVKESK. V dropped 0 bases and J dropped 3 bases, with 11 bases sitting between them.

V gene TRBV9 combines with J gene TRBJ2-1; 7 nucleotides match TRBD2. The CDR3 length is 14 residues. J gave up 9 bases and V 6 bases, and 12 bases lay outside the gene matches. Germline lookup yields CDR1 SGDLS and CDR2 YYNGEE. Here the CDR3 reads CASTVGGGQGEQFF. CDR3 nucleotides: TGTGCCAGCACCGTGGGCGGGGGTCAGGGTGAGCAGTTCTTC.

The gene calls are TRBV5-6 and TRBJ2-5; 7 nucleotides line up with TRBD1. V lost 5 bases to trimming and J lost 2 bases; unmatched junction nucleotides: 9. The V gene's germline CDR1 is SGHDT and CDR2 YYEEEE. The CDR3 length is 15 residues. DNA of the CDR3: TGTGCCAGCAGATTATCCGGACAGGTACAAGAGACCCAGTACTTC. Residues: CASRLSGQVQETQYF.

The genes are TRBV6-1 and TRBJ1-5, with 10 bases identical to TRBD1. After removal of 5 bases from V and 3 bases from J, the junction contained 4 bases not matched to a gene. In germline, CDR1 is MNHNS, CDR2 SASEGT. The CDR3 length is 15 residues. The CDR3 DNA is TGTGCCAGCAGTACGACAGGGGGCCACAATCAGCCCCAGCATTTT. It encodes CASSTTGGHNQPQHF.